The next 24 T cell receptor beta chains were all read from a single sample in a study of T cells in Graves' hyperthyroidism and ophthalmopathy. Amplified regions were TCR beta CDR3 sequences from RNA transcripts. The primer set for the first-round RT-PCR of the TCR CDR3 was HTBI. TCRdb used MiXCR to reprocess the multiplex PCR reads, holding one entry per CDR3 protein. In the table there are about 720,000 distinct CDR3 sequences, roughly a sixth of which are singletons. The specimen sequenced was blood. Every receptor here comes from a woman between 45 and 60 years old with Graves' hyperthyroidism that later progressed to Graves' ophthalmopathy.

This clonotype was picked up many times. The chain is built from TRBV20-1 and TRBJ1-5; perhaps TRBD1 as D (6 bases). Germline V gene sequence: CDR1 DFQATT, CDR2 SNEGSKA (reference sequence). V was clipped by 5 bases and J by 6 bases, with 14 bases between them. This CDR3 is built from 13 residues. CDR3: CSAHREFGQPQHF. Written as DNA, the CDR3 is TGCAGTGCTCACAGGGAGTTCGGTCAGCCCCAGCATTTT.

This clonotype was found a few times. The chain combines TRBV7-9 with TRBJ1-2; D gene uncertain. Per germline, CDR1 SEHNR and CDR2 FQNEAQ (reference sequence). V lost 3 bases and J lost 0, with 17 bases in between. The CDR3 length is 17 residues. The CDR3, as DNA: TGTGCCAGCAGCTTCCCCCGGCAGCAGCAAACTAACTATGGCTACACCTTC. It codes for CASSFPRQQQTNYGYTF.

The V call is TRBV20-1, the J call TRBJ2-7; D not certain. CDR1 and CDR2 from the germline V gene are DFQATT and SNEGSKA (reference sequence). The CDR3 consists of 14 residues. V was clipped by 3 bases and J by 0 bases, with 12 bases between them. This chain's CDR3 is CSASPPSGSYEQYF. CDR3 nucleotide sequence: TGCAGTGCTAGCCCTCCCTCAGGCTCCTACGAGCAGTACTTC.

The chain uses TRBV6-1 and TRBJ2-1; perhaps D is TRBD1 or TRBD2 (5 bases each). Trimming took off 2 bases at V and 7 bases at J, with 15 bases between the two ends. CDR3 length equals 15 residues. Germline loops: CDR1 MNHNS, CDR2 SASEGT. CDR3 sequence reads: CASSERVGEWNEQFF. CDR3 coding DNA: TGTGCCAGCAGTGAACGAGTGGGGGAATGGAATGAGCAGTTCTTC.

In this sample, this clonotype turned up many times. The chain joins TRBV18 to TRBJ1-5; unclear D gene. Germline V gene data show CDR1 as KGHSH and CDR2 as LQKENI. The V and J ends lost 2 bases and 7 bases respectively, with 15 bases between them. The CDR3 spans 15 residues. The chain's CDR3 is CASSPGWSQGQPQHF. CDR3 sequence (DNA): TGTGCCAGCTCACCAGGGTGGAGCCAAGGACAGCCCCAGCATTTT.

This clonotype has a count of ten or more. V and J are TRBV2 and TRBJ2-2; 7 positions match TRBD1. With 0 bases clipped from V and 3 bases from J, the junction kept 4 bases outside the gene matches. The CDR3 has 16 residues. Germline assignment: CDR1 SNHLY and CDR2 FYNNEI. The CDR3, as DNA: TGTGCCAGCAGTGAAGCCCCGCAGGGGGACACCGGGGAGCTGTTTTTT. Protein: CASSEAPQGDTGELFF. Supplemented by reference TRBV2 and TRBJ2-2, the full variable domain reads EPEVTQTPSHQVTQMGQEVILRCVPISNHLYFYWYRQILGQKVEFLVSFYNNEISEKSEIFDDQFSVERPDGSNFTLKIRSTKLEDSAMYFCASSEAPQGDTGELFFGEGSRLTVL.

This clonotype was counted at least ten times. The chain uses TRBV7-8 and TRBJ2-7; D uncertain. The CDR3 is 12 residues long. In germline, CDR1 is SGHVS, CDR2 FQNEAQ. V lost 4 bases and J 2 bases, leaving 6 bases between the germline ends. The CDR3 coding sequence is TGTGCCAGCAGCTCCCCTACCTACGAGCAGTACTTC. It specifies CASSSPTYEQYF.

This clonotype has only a few counts. Here the CDR3 reads CASSQELGALAYGYTF. CDR3 DNA sequence: TGTGCCAGCAGCCAAGAGCTGGGGGCGCTTGCCTATGGCTACACCTTC. The chain has TRBV3-1 and TRBJ1-2; possibly TRBD1 for D (6 bases). Germline V CDR1 and CDR2: LGHDT, YNNKEL (reference sequence). The CDR3 covers 16 residues. The V end was cut by 0 bases, the J end by 4 bases, with 15 bases between. The whole variable domain, filled in from reference TRBV3-1 and TRBJ1-2, reads DTAVSQTPKYLVTQMGNDKSIKCEQNLGHDTMYWYKQDSKKFLKIMFSYNNKELIINETVPNRFSPKSPDKAHLNLHINSLELGDSAVYFCASSQELGALAYGYTFGSGTRLTVV.

The chain couples TRBV20-1 to TRBJ2-3, with D perhaps TRBD2 (6 bases). The CDR3 sequence is 14 residues long. CDR1 is DFQATT and CDR2 is SNEGSKA in the germline V gene (reference sequence). Trimming removed 2 bases at V and 4 bases at J, with 13 bases between. In nucleotides, the CDR3 is TGCAGTGCTAGAATGACTAGAGAGGCAGATACGCAGTATTTT. It encodes CSARMTREADTQYF.

This clonotype has only a few counts. The gene calls are TRBV5-1 and TRBJ2-1; D not certain. Germline V gene sequence: CDR1 SGHRS, CDR2 YFSETQ. The V and J ends lost 3 bases and 6 bases respectively, with 7 bases between them. CDR3 length equals 12 residues. CDR3 in amino acids: CASSYGRNEQFF. Written as DNA, the CDR3 is TGCGCCAGCAGCTACGGACGCAATGAGCAGTTCTTC.

The sample holds many counts of this clonotype. In DNA, the CDR3 is TGCAGTGCTAGAGATACGGGTGGAGTCCAAGAGACCCAGTACTTC. Translating it yields CSARDTGGVQETQYF. This chain uses TRBV20-1 with TRBJ2-5, with D uncertain. The CDR3 is 15 amino acids. V was cut by 0 bases and J by 1 base, with 12 bases left in between. From germline, CDR1 is DFQATT and CDR2 SNEGSKA (reference sequence).

The V gene is TRBV2, the J gene TRBJ1-4; D remains unclear. Germline V gives CDR1 SNHLY, CDR2 FYNNEI. V was pared by 7 bases and J by 8 bases, with 8 bases between. This CDR3 spans 11 amino acids. The CDR3, as DNA: TGTGCCAGCACGGGCGGAGAAAAACTGTTTTTT. This sequence encodes CASTGGEKLFF.

This clonotype has ten or more counts. The chain employs TRBV10-2 and TRBJ1-5, with 7 bases that match TRBD1. Germline trimming cut 7 bases from V and 7 bases from J; bases unmatched to any gene: 7. Germline loops: CDR1 WSHSY, CDR2 SAAADI. The CDR3 spans 13 residues. CDR3 sequence: CASMWTGGQPQHF. The DNA for the CDR3 is TGCGCCAGCATGTGGACAGGCGGCCAGCCCCAGCATTTT.

This clonotype was recorded only once. CDR3 sequence (DNA): TGCGCCAGCAGTGAGTCGGGCTTCCCAGCTGAGCAGTACTTC. Amino acid sequence: CASSESGFPAEQYF. The rearrangement uses TRBV10-1 and TRBJ2-7; D remains ambiguous. Trimming removed 0 bases from V and 7 bases from J, with 13 bases in between. The CDR3 totals 14 residues. Germline V gene data show CDR1 as WNHNN and CDR2 as SYGVQD (reference sequence).

The chain links TRBV12-3 or TRBV12-4 to TRBJ2-7; D might be TRBD2 (5 bases). Trimming took 4 bases from V and 0 from J, leaving 10 bases between them. This CDR3 comprises 14 residues. CDR3 in amino acids: CASSSLTSSYEQYF. DNA for the CDR3: TGTGCCAGCAGTTCCCTAACTAGCTCCTACGAGCAGTACTTC.

This sequence joins TRBV24-1 and TRBJ2-3, with TRBD2 matching over 7 bases. CDR1 is KGHDR and CDR2 is SFDVKD in the germline V gene. The CDR3 loop spans 16 amino acids. The V segment lost 8 bases and the J segment 6 bases; nucleotides outside the gene matches: 16. CDR3 bases: TGTGCCACCAATGGTCGAGAAGCGGGGTCACAGGATACGCAGTATTTT. Its protein is CATNGREAGSQDTQYF.

The chain uses TRBV11-2 and TRBJ1-2; D unclear. From germline, CDR1 is SGHAT and CDR2 FQNNGV. The CDR3 loop spans 15 amino acids. V dropped 4 bases and J dropped 4 bases, with 16 bases sitting between them. The CDR3 DNA reads TGTGCCAGCAGCTCCCCCGGACGACTAAGCTATGGCTACACCTTC. Amino acid sequence: CASSSPGRLSYGYTF.

This sequence joins TRBV19 and TRBJ1-1; a weak D match, TRBD1 (6 bases). The length of the CDR3 is 13 residues. Deletions cut 7 bases from V and 5 bases from J, with 14 bases between. Germline CDR1 and CDR2: LNHDA and SQIVND (reference sequence). The CDR3 is CASTAGGWTEAFF. The CDR3 DNA is TGTGCCAGTACCGCGGGGGGCTGGACTGAAGCTTTCTTT.

This clonotype was picked up many times. The chain employs TRBV5-1 and TRBJ2-3, with 9 bases lining up with TRBD1. Germline CDR1 SGHRS, CDR2 YFSETQ. The CDR3 consists of 16 residues. J lost 2 bases, V lost 3 bases, and 7 bases had no gene match. In DNA, the CDR3 is TGCGCCAGCAGCTCATCGGGACAGGGCTCCACAGATACGCAGTATTTT. Its protein product is CASSSSGQGSTDTQYF.

This clonotype was seen repeatedly, ten times or more. The rearrangement uses TRBV30 and TRBJ1-6, with D hard to call. Trimming shortened V by 2 bases and J by 7 bases, and 6 bases separated the two germline ends. CDR3 length equals 12 residues. Germline V gene lookup returns CDR1 GTSNPN and CDR2 SVGIG (reference sequence). CDR3 DNA: TGTGCCTGGAGTATAAGGAATTCACCCCTCCACTTT. This codes for CAWSIRNSPLHF.

This clonotype occurred many times. The chain is built from TRBV6-6 and TRBJ2-2, with 11 bases identical to TRBD2. The V and J ends lost 0 bases and 4 bases, in that order; junction bases with no gene match: 4. Germline V lookup: CDR1 MNHNY, CDR2 SVGAGI (reference sequence). The CDR3 runs to 17 residues. The CDR3 DNA reads as TGTGCCAGCAGTTACTCGATAACTAGCGGGAGCACCGGGGAGCTGTTTTTT. It yields the protein CASSYSITSGSTGELFF.

The genes are TRBV11-1 and TRBJ2-3, with 8 bases aligning to TRBD2. The CDR3 consists of 15 residues. V shed 7 bases, J shed 2 bases, and the junction held 8 bases outside the gene matches. Per germline, CDR1 SGHAT and CDR2 FQDESV (reference sequence). The CDR3 coding sequence is TGTGCCAGCAATTGGCGGGGGGATCCCACAGATACGCAGTATTTT. Translating gives CASNWRGDPTDTQYF.

This clonotype was seen repeatedly, ten times or more. The chain carries TRBV11-2 and TRBJ1-2, with a possible D match to TRBD1 (5 bases). Germline loops: CDR1 SGHAT, CDR2 FQNNGV. This CDR3 has 15 amino acids. Trimming stripped 5 bases from V and 2 bases from J, with 15 bases between. CDR3 in amino acids: CASSTGGGGNYGYTF. The CDR3 coding sequence is TGTGCCAGCAGCACAGGAGGAGGCGGGAACTATGGCTACACCTTC.

This clonotype was detected ten times or more. V usage is TRBV13 and J usage is TRBJ2-2; no clear D. The CDR3 has 13 residues. V lost 6 bases to trimming and J lost 4 bases, with 9 bases between them. The germline V gene has CDR1 PRHDT and CDR2 FYEKMQ (reference sequence). This CDR3 reads CASSPPATGELFF. As DNA, the CDR3 is TGTGCCAGCAGTCCACCAGCCACCGGGGAGCTGTTTTTT.